The TCR beta chain described here comes from a study of OX40 agonist ivuxolimab in advanced cancers. Study details: At 65% to 85% male, the cohort had a mean age of 60 years, ranging from 23 to 79. Partial responses were seen in three patients, one with hepatocellular carcinoma and two with cutaneous melanoma.

Per germline, CDR1 MNHEY and CDR2 SMNVEV (reference sequence). CDR3 length equals 14 residues. Trimming left V 6 bases short and J 1 base short, with 12 bases between. TCRdb's copy holds only in-frame clones and misses some; the assay was immunoSEQ multiplex PCR. The data show about 43,000 clones, approximately 86% seen once. Cycle 7 day 1, cycle 4 day 1, and baseline were the timepoints at which blood was sampled. The chain uses TRBV27 and TRBJ1-1; the D is unclear. The sequence was collected from an adult with an advanced solid tumor such as melanoma, head and neck, liver or kidney cancer. Specimen: CD4+ or CD8+ T cells sorted from blood, collected in a trial of the OX40 agonist ivuxolimab. The CDR3 spells CASRFLGTNTEAFF. In DNA form, the CDR3 reads TGTGCCAGCAGGTTTCTCGGTACGAACACTGAAGCTTTCTTT.